This TCR beta chain was obtained from a study of shared clonotypes between healthy human individuals. The assay ran at deep level. Sequencing used immunoSEQ multiplex PCR; TCRdb keeps in-frame clones, though not all of them. The sample records about 1.5 million clones, 95% to 99% being singletons. On this clone: As yet, its antigen is unknown.

The CDR3 sequence is 15 residues long. V was clipped by 1 base and J by 0 bases, with 7 bases between them. CDR1 is MDHEN and CDR2 is SYDVKM in the germline V gene. Overall study findings and caveats: It was the non-shared clonotypes that had lower generation probabilities than clonotypes shared by all four donors.

The receptor's source is a man aged 25 to 45 in good health. This chain uses TRBV28 with TRBJ1-3, with a tentative D call TRBD1 (5 bases). Sequencing was performed on naive CD4+ T cells sorted from blood. The subset denotes: CD45RA+ positively selected. For the CDR3, the DNA is TGTGCCAGCAGTTTATTCGGGGGCTCTGGAAACACCATATATTTT. As protein: CASSLFGGSGNTIYF.